The 3 T cell receptor beta chains listed next were all sequenced from one sample in a study of cytomegalovirus exposure and HLA in healthy donors. Vbeta (60) and Jbeta (13) primers were used in the PCR. Repertoires were generated with immunoSEQ multiplex PCR, while TCRdb's copy carries only in-frame clones and drops some. The profile covers approximately 86,000 clones, with roughly 85% appearing a single time and 6.5% to 9% taken by the ten largest. The source material was PBMCs. These receptors originate from a man in his forties in good health and CMV-seropositive.

The gene calls are TRBV7-2 and TRBJ2-7; 9 bases line up with TRBD1. The V gene end was trimmed by 5 bases and the J gene end by 2 bases; junction bases not matched to a gene: 7. This CDR3 comprises 15 residues. Germline V gene lookup returns CDR1 SGHTA and CDR2 FQGNSA. The CDR3 region is CASSTRQGEPYEQYF. The CDR3 coding sequence is TGTGCCAGCAGCACCCGACAGGGGGAACCCTACGAGCAGTACTTC.

V gene TRBV2 combines with J gene TRBJ2-5, with 8 nucleotides matching TRBD2. The V segment lost 4 bases and the J segment 7 bases; nucleotides outside the gene matches: 8. Germline V gene sequence: CDR1 SNHLY, CDR2 FYNNEI. This CDR3 contains 14 residues. CDR3 in DNA: TGTGCCAGCAGTGGGGTAGCGGGAACTGTGACCCAGTACTTC. Encoded protein: CASSGVAGTVTQYF.

The V call is TRBV6-5, the J call TRBJ2-3; TRBD1 matches at 10 bases. The CDR3 loop spans 15 amino acids. The trim removed 7 bases at V and 4 bases at J, leaving 8 bases unmatched. Germline V gene sequence: CDR1 MNHEY, CDR2 SVGAGI. The CDR3 is CASTDRGLRPDTQYF. The DNA for the CDR3 is TGTGCCAGCACAGACAGGGGGCTAAGGCCAGATACGCAGTATTTT.